Listed here is a single T cell receptor (beta chain). Trimming shortened V by 2 bases and J by 7 bases, and 9 bases separated the two germline ends. The CDR3 is 13 amino acids. Germline CDR1 and CDR2: SGHRS and YFSETQ. The data derive from a study of blood T cell repertoires in COVID-19. TCRdb keeps only in-frame clones here, not all; method: immunoSEQ multiplex PCR. The sample has 49,000 or so clones; around nine tenths are singletons. This sequence joins TRBV5-1 and TRBJ2-2; D gene ambiguous. The source of this sequence is a man aged 45-65 years with active COVID-19. Sequencing input: peripheral blood. The CDR3, as DNA: TGCGCCAGCAGCTTTACCGGTATCGGGGAGCTGTTTTTT. Translated, it gives CASSFTGIGELFF.